This section outlines one T cell receptor (beta chain) sequence together with its context. What it binds is unknown. This entry comes from a study of cytomegalovirus exposure and HLA in healthy donors. The method was immunoSEQ multiplex PCR; TCRdb's version includes in-frame clones alone and lacks a portion of them. This sample yields about 98,000 clones, of which 87% are seen a single time; more than 3% belongs to the top ten. General study findings and limits: Rarity characterized most TCR sequences, yet some public TCRs appeared in many donors. In the 90 to 150 validation repertoires, 85% to 95% of cluster scores exceeded 0, per a later analysis.

The CDR3 loop spans 14 amino acids. The germline V gene encodes CDR1 SGHRS and CDR2 YFSETQ. V was pared by 4 bases and J by 11 bases, with 11 bases of the junction left unmatched. The material sequenced was PBMCs. V usage is TRBV5-1 and J usage is TRBJ2-3; 9 bases are a match to TRBD2. This TCR came from a woman younger than 45 in good health and CMV-seronegative. The CDR3: CASSATSGVLGQYF. Here the CDR3 DNA reads TGCGCCAGCAGCGCGACTAGCGGCGTGCTGGGGCAGTATTTT.